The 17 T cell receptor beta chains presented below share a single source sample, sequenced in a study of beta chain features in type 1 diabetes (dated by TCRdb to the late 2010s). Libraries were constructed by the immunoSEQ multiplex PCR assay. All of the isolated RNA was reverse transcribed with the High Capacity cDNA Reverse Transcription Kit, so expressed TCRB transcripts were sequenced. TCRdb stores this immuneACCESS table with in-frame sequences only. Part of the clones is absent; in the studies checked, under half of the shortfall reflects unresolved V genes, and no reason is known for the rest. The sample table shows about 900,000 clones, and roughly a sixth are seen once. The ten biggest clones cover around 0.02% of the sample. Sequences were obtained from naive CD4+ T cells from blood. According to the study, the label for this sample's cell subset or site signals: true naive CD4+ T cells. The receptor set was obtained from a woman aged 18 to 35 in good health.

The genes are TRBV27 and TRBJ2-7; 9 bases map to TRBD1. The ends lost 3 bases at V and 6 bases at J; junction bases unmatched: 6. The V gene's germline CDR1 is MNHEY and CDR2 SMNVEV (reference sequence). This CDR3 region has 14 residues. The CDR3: CASSFSDRGGEQYF. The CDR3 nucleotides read TGTGCCAGCAGTTTTTCGGACAGGGGAGGCGAGCAGTACTTC.

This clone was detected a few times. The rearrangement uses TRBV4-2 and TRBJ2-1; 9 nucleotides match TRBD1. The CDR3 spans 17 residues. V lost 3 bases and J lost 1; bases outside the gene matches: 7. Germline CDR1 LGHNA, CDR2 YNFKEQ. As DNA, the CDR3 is TGTGCCAGCAGCCAGAAGGACAGGGGTAATTCCTACAATGAGCAGTTCTTC. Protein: CASSQKDRGNSYNEQFF.

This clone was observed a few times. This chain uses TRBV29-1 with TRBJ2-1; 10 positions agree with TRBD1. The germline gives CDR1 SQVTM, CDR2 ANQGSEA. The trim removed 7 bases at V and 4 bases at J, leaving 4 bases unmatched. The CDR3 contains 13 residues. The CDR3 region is CSAGQGGYNEQFF. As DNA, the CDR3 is TGCAGCGCAGGACAGGGGGGGTACAATGAGCAGTTCTTC.

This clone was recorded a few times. Here the CDR3 reads CASSQVGGPPIQYF. DNA of the CDR3: TGTGCCAGCAGCCAAGTAGGGGGCCCCCCTATTCAGTACTTC. J is TRBJ2-4 and V is TRBV4-2, with TRBD1 matching over 7 bases. The germline gives CDR1 LGHNA, CDR2 YNFKEQ. The CDR3 runs to 14 residues. V shed 1 base, J shed 10 bases, and the junction held 7 bases outside the gene matches.

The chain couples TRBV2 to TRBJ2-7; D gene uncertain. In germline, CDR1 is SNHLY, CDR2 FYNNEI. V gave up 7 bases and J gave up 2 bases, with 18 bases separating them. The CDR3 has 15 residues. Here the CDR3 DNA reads TGTGCCAGCAACAACCGGGCGATTGGGGCCTACGAGCAGTACTTC. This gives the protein CASNNRAIGAYEQYF.

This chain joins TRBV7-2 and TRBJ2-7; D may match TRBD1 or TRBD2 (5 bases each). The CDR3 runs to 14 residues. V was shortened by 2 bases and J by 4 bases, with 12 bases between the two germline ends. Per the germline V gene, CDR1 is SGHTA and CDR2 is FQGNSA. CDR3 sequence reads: CASSLTRGWYEQYF. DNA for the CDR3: TGTGCCAGCAGCTTAACGAGGGGTTGGTACGAGCAGTACTTC.

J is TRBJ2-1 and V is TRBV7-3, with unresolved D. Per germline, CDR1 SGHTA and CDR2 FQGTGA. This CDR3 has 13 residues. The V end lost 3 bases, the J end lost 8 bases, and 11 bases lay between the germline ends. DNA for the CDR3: TGTGCCAGCAGCTTTTACACGAGCGATGAGCAGTTCTTC. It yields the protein CASSFYTSDEQFF. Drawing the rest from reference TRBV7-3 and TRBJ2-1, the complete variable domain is GAGVSQTPSNKVTEKGKYVELRCDPISGHTALYWYRQSLGQGPEFLIYFQGTGAADDSGLPNDRFFAVRPEGSVSTLKIQRTERGDSAVYLCASSFYTSDEQFFGPGTRLTVL.

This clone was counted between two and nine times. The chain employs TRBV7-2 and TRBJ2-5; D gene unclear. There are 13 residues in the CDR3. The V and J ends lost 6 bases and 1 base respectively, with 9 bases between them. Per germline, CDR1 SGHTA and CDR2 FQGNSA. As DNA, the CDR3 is TGTGCCAGCAGTACGGTGCCCCAAGAGACCCAGTACTTC. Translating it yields CASSTVPQETQYF.

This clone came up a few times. CDR3 DNA: TGCGCCAGCAGCCACGACAGTTCTAGCGGGAGGCGTTCCTACGAGCAGTACTTC. Its translation is CASSHDSSSGRRSYEQYF. The rearrangement joins TRBV5-1 to TRBJ2-7; 11 nucleotides match TRBD2. CDR3 length: 18 residues. Germline-derived CDR1 and CDR2 are SGHRS and YFSETQ. V lost 4 bases to trimming and J lost 1 base; unmatched junction nucleotides: 13.

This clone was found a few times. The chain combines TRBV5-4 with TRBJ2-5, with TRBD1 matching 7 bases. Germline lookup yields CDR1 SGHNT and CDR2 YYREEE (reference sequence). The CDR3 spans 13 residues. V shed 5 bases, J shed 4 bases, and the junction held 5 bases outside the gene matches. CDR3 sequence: CASRAKGAETQYF. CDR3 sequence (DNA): TGTGCCAGCAGAGCTAAGGGGGCAGAGACCCAGTACTTC.

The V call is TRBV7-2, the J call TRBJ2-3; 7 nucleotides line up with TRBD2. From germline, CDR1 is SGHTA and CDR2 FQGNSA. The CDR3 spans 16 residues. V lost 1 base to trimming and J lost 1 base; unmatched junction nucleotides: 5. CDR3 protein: CASSLVAGVGTDTQYF. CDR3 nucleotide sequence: TGTGCCAGCAGCTTAGTAGCGGGTGTGGGCACAGATACGCAGTATTTT.

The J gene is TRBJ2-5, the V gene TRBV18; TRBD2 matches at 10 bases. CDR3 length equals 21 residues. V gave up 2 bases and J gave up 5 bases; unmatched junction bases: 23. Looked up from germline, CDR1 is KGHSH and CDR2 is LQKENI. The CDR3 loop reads CASSPFRASGSSGRGLETQYF. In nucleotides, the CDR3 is TGTGCCAGCTCACCATTTCGGGCTAGCGGGAGTTCCGGCCGGGGACTGGAGACCCAGTACTTC.

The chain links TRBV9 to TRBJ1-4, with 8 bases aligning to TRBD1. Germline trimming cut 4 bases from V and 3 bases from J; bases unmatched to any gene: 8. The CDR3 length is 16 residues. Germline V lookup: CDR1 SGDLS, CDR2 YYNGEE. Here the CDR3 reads CASSQTPQGANEKLFF. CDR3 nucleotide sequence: TGTGCCAGCAGCCAAACTCCACAGGGGGCTAATGAAAAACTGTTTTTT. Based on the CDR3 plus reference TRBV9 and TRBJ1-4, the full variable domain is DSGVTQTPKHLITATGQRVTLRCSPRSGDLSVYWYQQSLDQGLQFLIQYYNGEERAKGNILERFSAQQFPDLHSELNLSSLELGDSALYFCASSQTPQGANEKLFFGSGTQLSVL.

CDR3 amino acids: CASSLMAAGGLDEQYF. Here the CDR3 DNA reads TGCGCCAGCAGCTTGATGGCAGCGGGAGGGTTAGACGAGCAGTACTTC. The chain employs TRBV5-1 and TRBJ2-7; 10 nucleotides align to TRBD2. The CDR3 is 16 residues long. Looked up from germline, CDR1 is SGHRS and CDR2 is YFSETQ. Unmatched junction bases numbered 9, after V lost 1 base and J lost 5 bases.

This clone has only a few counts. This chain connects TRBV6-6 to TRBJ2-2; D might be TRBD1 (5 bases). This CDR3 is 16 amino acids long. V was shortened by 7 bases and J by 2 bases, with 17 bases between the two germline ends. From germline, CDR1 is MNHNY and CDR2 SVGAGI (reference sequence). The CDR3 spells CASTPLGLGNTGELFF. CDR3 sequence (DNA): TGTGCCAGCACCCCTCTGGGGCTAGGTAACACCGGGGAGCTGTTTTTT.

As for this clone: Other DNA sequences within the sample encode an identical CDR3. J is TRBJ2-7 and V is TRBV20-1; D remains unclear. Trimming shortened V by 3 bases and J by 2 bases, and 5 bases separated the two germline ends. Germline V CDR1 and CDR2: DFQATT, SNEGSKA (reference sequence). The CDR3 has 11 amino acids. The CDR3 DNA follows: TGCAGTGCTAGCCCCGCCTACGAGCAGTACTTC. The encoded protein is CSASPAYEQYF.

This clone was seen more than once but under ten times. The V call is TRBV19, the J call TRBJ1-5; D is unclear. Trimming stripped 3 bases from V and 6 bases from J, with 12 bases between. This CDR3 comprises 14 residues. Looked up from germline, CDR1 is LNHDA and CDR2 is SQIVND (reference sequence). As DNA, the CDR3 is TGTGCCAGTAGTATCGGAGGTCTTCGTCAGCCCCAGCATTTT. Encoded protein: CASSIGGLRQPQHF.